Each of the 16 T cell receptor beta chains below was sequenced from the same sample in a study of T-cell memory formation after mild COVID-19 (TCRdb year 2021). Library construction relied on 5' RACE. The instrument was an Illumina NovaSeq 6000. In-frame beta chains were kept once TCRdb had trimmed the public reads at Q25 with fastp and called clones with MiXCR. Each entry merges the rows of one CDR3 protein and shows their most common DNA and genes. Present in this sample are 450,000 or so distinct CDR3 sequences, roughly 23% of which were seen just once. The ten largest clones represent around 12% of the sample. The sequenced sample consisted of PBMCs or a T cell subset sorted from them (not recorded which). The receptors stem from an adult woman who had mild COVID-19 (a few samples of this study predate the infection). The sample titles of this study are shuffled in the database, so cell type and time point are left out; the donor was told from shared clones.

This clonotype was detected a few times. The DNA for the CDR3 is TGTGCCAGCAGCCCCGGCGGCGGGATTAACTATGGCTACACCTTC. Its translation is CASSPGGGINYGYTF. V is TRBV14 and J is TRBJ1-2; D remains unclear. Trimming pared 4 bases from V and 1 base from J, leaving 13 bases between. The CDR3 consists of 15 residues. Germline V lookup: CDR1 SGHDN, CDR2 FVKESK.

V usage is TRBV7-9 and J usage is TRBJ2-7, with 9 bases fitting TRBD2. J was trimmed by 5 bases and V by 0 bases; bases with no gene match: 5. Per germline, CDR1 SEHNR and CDR2 FQNEAQ (reference sequence). CDR3 length: 15 amino acids. The CDR3 spells CASSLAPAGGNEQYF. In nucleotides, the CDR3 is TGTGCCAGCAGCTTAGCGCCAGCGGGAGGAAACGAGCAGTACTTC.

CDR3 residues: CSAIGVGSIAYGYTF. The CDR3 DNA reads as TGCAGTGCGATCGGGGTGGGGAGCATAGCCTATGGCTACACCTTC. The chain uses TRBV20-1 and TRBJ1-2; D remains ambiguous. Per the germline V gene, CDR1 is DFQATT and CDR2 is SNEGSKA (reference sequence). Trimming took 6 bases from V and 4 from J, leaving 21 bases between them. CDR3 length: 15 amino acids.

A few counts support this clonotype. The CDR3 loop reads CASSIPGLGSYEQYF. The CDR3 nucleotides read TGTGCCAGTAGTATCCCGGGACTAGGCTCCTACGAGCAGTACTTC. The chain carries TRBV19 and TRBJ2-7; TRBD2 matches 8 bases. Per the germline V gene, CDR1 is LNHDA and CDR2 is SQIVND (reference sequence). This CDR3 is built from 15 residues. V trimming: 3 bases; J trimming: 0 bases; junction bases outside the gene matches: 4.

This clonotype was seen a few times. This chain uses TRBV5-1 with TRBJ2-7; D perhaps matches TRBD1 (6 bases). CDR3 length equals 18 residues. The V end was cut by 3 bases, the J end by 2 bases, with 24 bases between. CDR1 and CDR2 (germline): SGHRS, YFSETQ. The CDR3 loop reads CASSSARTGPGPPYEQYF. The CDR3 DNA is TGCGCCAGCAGCTCGGCCAGAACAGGGCCCGGTCCGCCCTACGAGCAGTACTTC.

The table lists this clonotype with a few counts. The chain is built from TRBV11-3 and TRBJ2-2, with 10 bases identical to TRBD2. The CDR3 runs to 19 residues. In germline, CDR1 is SGHNT, CDR2 YENEEA. The J segment lost 0 bases and the V segment lost 5 bases, leaving 12 bases of the junction unmatched. CDR3 sequence: CASSPGRLAGASNTGELFF. The CDR3 DNA reads as TGTGCCAGCAGCCCGGGCCGGCTAGCGGGAGCTTCGAACACCGGGGAGCTGTTTTTT.

This clonotype was counted between two and nine times. The chain employs TRBV5-1 and TRBJ2-3; 9 bases match TRBD2. The CDR3 runs 16 residues. In germline, CDR1 is SGHRS, CDR2 YFSETQ. J was trimmed by 4 bases and V by 1 base; bases with no gene match: 7. The CDR3 region has the DNA TGCGCCAGCAGCTTGTCCGGGGCGGGAGGGCCAGATACGCAGTATTTT. It codes for CASSLSGAGGPDTQYF.

This clonotype was counted between two and nine times. The J gene is TRBJ1-1, the V gene TRBV5-5; D perhaps matches TRBD1 (5 bases). V was pared by 4 bases and J by 5 bases, with 15 bases between. Germline-derived CDR1 and CDR2 are SGHKS and YYEKEE (reference sequence). The CDR3 has 14 residues. The CDR3 protein is CASSQGDRYTEAFF. CDR3 DNA: TGTGCCAGCAGCCAGGGAGACAGATATACTGAAGCTTTCTTT.

V usage is TRBV7-9 and J usage is TRBJ2-5; weak D call: TRBD2 (5 bases). The CDR3 has 15 residues. The V end was cut by 4 bases, the J end by 5 bases, with 17 bases between. Looked up from germline, CDR1 is SEHNR and CDR2 is FQNEAQ (reference sequence). The CDR3 DNA is TGTGCCAGCAGCTCCTTGATGGTGGAGCGGGAGACCCAGTACTTC. Translating gives CASSSLMVERETQYF.

The rearrangement links TRBV7-3 to TRBJ1-1; perhaps TRBD1 as D (6 bases). From germline, CDR1 is SGHTA and CDR2 FQGTGA. CDR3 size: 13 residues. V gave up 5 bases and J gave up 10 bases, with 17 bases separating them. The CDR3, as DNA: TGTGCCAGCAGCATAGCCGGGACAACCAGAGCTTTCTTT. Protein product: CASSIAGTTRAFF.

This clonotype has a handful of counts. The CDR3 coding sequence is TGTGCCAGCAGCTTGGGCGCCTGGGGGGCGAACACCGGGGAGCTGTTTTTT. Its protein is CASSLGAWGANTGELFF. This chain links TRBV11-3 with TRBJ2-2; the D gene is possibly TRBD2 (6 bases). The CDR3 is 17 residues long. Trimming removed 3 bases from V and 0 bases from J, with 14 bases in between. CDR1 SGHNT and CDR2 YENEEA come from the germline V gene.

The chain is built from TRBV7-9 and TRBJ2-3; D gene ambiguous. Per germline, CDR1 SEHNR and CDR2 FQNEAQ (reference sequence). Trimming pared 5 bases from V and 6 bases from J, leaving 6 bases between. This CDR3 has 11 amino acids. The CDR3 here is CASSQEDTQYF. The CDR3 DNA is TGTGCCAGCAGCCAGGAGGATACGCAGTATTTT.

In this sample, this clonotype turned up a few times. V usage is TRBV7-2 and J usage is TRBJ2-1; TRBD2 aligns across 12 bases. V was pared by 5 bases and J by 7 bases, with 6 bases of the junction left unmatched. Per germline, CDR1 SGHTA and CDR2 FQGNSA. The CDR3 covers 15 residues. This CDR3 reads CASSDRLAGVNEQFF. The CDR3, as DNA: TGTGCCAGCAGCGATAGACTAGCGGGAGTGAATGAGCAGTTCTTC.

CDR3 DNA: TGTGCCAGCAGCCAAGCGGGCCATAGCACAGATACGCAGTATTTT. Protein product: CASSQAGHSTDTQYF. The chain joins TRBV7-9 to TRBJ2-3, with D tentatively TRBD2 (6 bases). This CDR3 has 15 residues. Trimming stripped 5 bases from V and 0 bases from J, with 12 bases between. Looked up from germline, CDR1 is SEHNR and CDR2 is FQNEAQ (reference sequence).

This clonotype was seen ten or more times. V is TRBV11-2 and J is TRBJ2-3, with 8 bases aligning to TRBD2. Losses at the gene ends were 5 bases for V and 0 bases for J; bases not matched to a gene: 4. Germline V gene data show CDR1 as SGHAT and CDR2 as FQNNGV. The CDR3 loop spans 15 amino acids. The CDR3 is CASSLSGASTDTQYF. CDR3 coding DNA: TGTGCCAGCAGCCTTAGCGGGGCTAGCACAGATACGCAGTATTTT.

This clonotype was recorded a few times. The chain couples TRBV28 to TRBJ2-7; D is possibly TRBD2 (7 bases). Per germline, CDR1 MDHEN and CDR2 SYDVKM. V was trimmed by 8 bases and J by 2 bases, leaving 19 bases between them. This CDR3 has 15 residues. The DNA of the CDR3 is TGTGCCAGCCTTACTGCGTCGGGGGGCCCCTACGAGCAGTACTTC. Amino acid sequence: CASLTASGGPYEQYF.